The source of this TCR beta chain is a study of T cells in Graves' hyperthyroidism and ophthalmopathy. Points from the study as a whole: Most clonotypes that expanded in the thyroid above 0.001 also showed up in blood.

V was cut by 5 bases and J by 7 bases, with 18 bases left in between. This CDR3 comprises 15 residues. Germline values: CDR1 SGHRS, CDR2 YFSETQ. This clonotype has a handful of counts. Its specificity is unknown. TCR beta CDR3 regions were amplified from RNA transcripts. TCR CDR3 underwent first-round RT-PCR with the HTBI primer set. TCRdb called the multiplex PCR reads again in MiXCR, with one record for every CDR3 protein. The sample has almost 600,000 distinct CDR3 sequences, just over 45% seen once; the top ten hold approximately 7.5%. Hyperthyroidism of Graves' type that showed no ophthalmopathy progression within 18 months was stable. Thyroid ultrasound and orbital computed tomography, with clinical symptoms and serum thyroxine and TRAb, informed diagnoses.

This sequence joins TRBV5-1 and TRBJ2-2, with D possibly matching TRBD1 (6 bases). The clonotype comes from a young woman with Graves' hyperthyroidism. Sample: peripheral blood or thyroid tissue (not recorded which). In DNA, the CDR3 is TGCGCCAGCAGAGAGAACTACAGGGAAAACGGGGAGCTGTTTTTT. It yields the protein CASRENYRENGELFF.